The 4 T cell receptor beta chains reported below all come from one sample, sequenced in a study of blood T cell repertoires in COVID-19. TCRdb keeps only in-frame clones here, not all; method: immunoSEQ multiplex PCR. The table records some 350,000 clones, 80% to 90% of them present only once. What was sequenced was PBMCs or T cells enriched from blood (not recorded which). All receptors come from a young man who had recovered from COVID-19.

This chain connects TRBV5-1 to TRBJ1-5; 8 bases are a match to TRBD1. The length of the CDR3 is 16 residues. V lost 0 bases and J lost 2; bases outside the gene matches: 4. From germline, CDR1 is SGHRS and CDR2 YFSETQ. For the CDR3, the DNA is TGCGCCAGCAGCTTGGCCCCGGGACAGGGCAATCAGCCCCAGCATTTT. It yields the protein CASSLAPGQGNQPQHF.

This rearrangement joins TRBV28 to TRBJ2-7; D perhaps matches TRBD1 (6 bases). Per the germline V gene, CDR1 is MDHEN and CDR2 is SYDVKM. CDR3 length equals 12 residues. V shed 5 bases and J shed 6 bases, with 11 bases lying between them. This chain's CDR3 is CASSLTGTEQYF. The CDR3, as DNA: TGTGCCAGCAGTCTCACAGGGACCGAGCAGTACTTC.

This chain connects TRBV28 to TRBJ1-6; D remains unclear. Deletions cut 5 bases from V and 8 bases from J, with 16 bases between. There are 15 residues in the CDR3. The germline V gene encodes CDR1 MDHEN and CDR2 SYDVKM. The CDR3 region has the DNA TGTGCCAGCAGTGTCCCTGCAGGCACTTATTCACCCCTCCACTTT. Amino acids: CASSVPAGTYSPLHF.

The V gene is TRBV10-3, the J gene TRBJ1-1, with TRBD1 as a possible D gene (5 bases). The V gene's germline CDR1 is ENHRY and CDR2 SYGVKD. V gave up 0 bases and J gave up 7 bases, with 12 bases separating them. CDR3 length: 14 amino acids. The CDR3 bases are TGTGCCATCAGTGAGTCGGACATCACGAGTGAAGCTTTCTTT. Protein sequence: CAISESDITSEAFF.